The entry below describes one TCR beta chain. Its target is unknown. The CDR3 consists of 15 residues. Germline loops: CDR1 MDHEN, CDR2 SYDVKM. Trimming shortened V by 5 bases and J by 9 bases, and 17 bases separated the two germline ends. The data are from a study of beta chain features in type 1 diabetes. The study, taken as a whole, reports: cDNA sequencing could over-represent cells with high TCR expression. The naive, central memory and Treg TCRB repertoires of patients appeared to be more similar to one another than those of healthy donors. TCRB CDR3s from Type 1 diabetes patients were moderately but significantly shorter in all four CD4+ subsets.

As every portion of the isolated RNA was reverse transcribed, the sequencing read expressed TCRB transcripts. Generated by immunoSEQ multiplex PCR, the TCRdb table keeps only in-frame clones and is missing some. The data contain about 700,000 clones, 13% of them seen just once; the ten biggest clones take up less than 0.025%. This TCR derives from a man aged 18-30 years with type 1 diabetes. The sequencing sample was made of naive CD4+ T cells from blood. J is TRBJ1-6 and V is TRBV28, with a weak D call TRBD1 (6 bases). CDR3 coding DNA: TGTGCCAGCAGTCAAAACAGGGTTGGTAGTTCACCCCTCCACTTT. Protein sequence: CASSQNRVGSSPLHF.